The 10 T cell receptor beta chains in this list originate from one sample, sequenced in a study of T-cell reconstitution after alpha-beta-depleted transplantation in children. Preparation of the TCRbeta library was carried out with unique molecular identifiers. TCRdb reanalysed the PCR reads using MiXCR and keeps one entry per CDR3 protein. Of 450,000 to 550,000 distinct CDR3 sequences in the sample, about an eighth were seen once. This specimen consisted of PBMCs, mostly from graft donor cells, obtained 180 days after TCRalphabeta/CD19-depleted stem cell transplant. All receptors derive from a female patient aged 2-15 years who had a stem cell transplant for aplastic anemia, so the T cells may come from the graft donor.

This clonotype appeared a few times. This chain connects TRBV24-1 to TRBJ2-5, with TRBD1 matching 10 bases. V dropped 3 bases and J dropped 0; count of bases not matched to a gene: 6. This CDR3 is built from 17 residues. Per the germline V gene, CDR1 is KGHDR and CDR2 is SFDVKD. DNA of the CDR3: TGTGCCACCAGTGATCTCCAGGACAGGGGGTACCAAGAGACCCAGTACTTC. Translating it yields CATSDLQDRGYQETQYF.

This clonotype has a handful of counts. The rearrangement uses TRBV18 and TRBJ1-5; D gene unclear. Germline CDR1 KGHSH, CDR2 LQKENI. The V gene lost 2 bases and the J gene lost 6 bases, with 17 bases spanning the gap. The CDR3 has 16 amino acids. CDR3 DNA: TGTGCCAGCTCACCATGGAGCCTCGGAGGGAGTCAGCCCCAGCATTTT. Translated: CASSPWSLGGSQPQHF.

This clonotype was found many times. Here the CDR3 DNA reads TGCAGTGCTAGAGATCTGAAAGAAGCTTTCTTT. Amino acids: CSARDLKEAFF. The genes are TRBV20-1 and TRBJ1-1; D gene uncertain. Trimming cost V 0 bases and J 8 bases, with 7 bases left between them. Germline values: CDR1 DFQATT, CDR2 SNEGSKA (reference sequence). The CDR3 is 11 amino acids.

The chain's CDR3 is CASSLGLGQETQYF. The CDR3 nucleotides are TGTGCCAGCAGTTTAGGGTTGGGGCAAGAGACCCAGTACTTC. The chain uses TRBV12-3 or TRBV12-4 and TRBJ2-5; no reliable D call. The ends were cut back, 1 base at V and 2 bases at J, with 8 bases in the middle. CDR3 length: 14 residues.

The chain joins TRBV7-8 to TRBJ1-2; D is possibly TRBD1 (6 bases). CDR3 size: 15 residues. Trimming took off 4 bases at V and 5 bases at J, with 17 bases between the two ends. Germline V gene data show CDR1 as SGHVS and CDR2 as FQNEAQ. The CDR3 here is CASSSPFRGLYGYTF. As DNA, the CDR3 is TGTGCCAGCAGCTCACCATTCAGGGGATTGTATGGCTACACCTTC.

The chain's CDR3 is CATSRGSPAGSRTGELFF. The CDR3 bases are TGTGCCACCAGCAGGGGATCACCCGCGGGTTCGAGGACCGGGGAGCTGTTTTTT. The V call is TRBV15, the J call TRBJ2-2; D may be TRBD2 (5 bases). The V gene's germline CDR1 is LNHNV and CDR2 YYDKDF (reference sequence). Trimming took 3 bases from V and 5 from J, leaving 22 bases between them. CDR3 length equals 18 residues.

The J gene is TRBJ2-3, the V gene TRBV11-3, with 12 nucleotides matching TRBD2. In germline, CDR1 is SGHNT, CDR2 YENEEA. The CDR3 extends over 17 amino acids. J gave up 2 bases and V 5 bases, and 8 bases lay outside the gene matches. In nucleotides, the CDR3 is TGTGCCAGCAGCGGGGGACTAGCGGGTTGGATCACAGATACGCAGTATTTT. This gives the protein CASSGGLAGWITDTQYF.

This clonotype was observed a few times. The gene calls are TRBV5-1 and TRBJ2-1; possibly TRBD2 for D (6 bases). CDR1 is SGHRS and CDR2 is YFSETQ in the germline V gene. CDR3 length: 12 residues. V dropped 5 bases and J dropped 9 bases, with 12 bases sitting between them. CDR3 nucleotide sequence: TGCGCCAGCAGTGAGTCTAGCGTTGAGCAGTTCTTC. It encodes CASSESSVEQFF.

This clonotype has more than one count but fewer than ten. J is TRBJ2-7 and V is TRBV15, with a tentative D call TRBD2 (5 bases). The CDR3 contains 15 residues. The germline V gene has CDR1 LNHNV and CDR2 YYDKDF (reference sequence). V was clipped by 1 base and J by 2 bases, with 12 bases between them. The CDR3 sequence: CATSRVAGPPYEQYV. The CDR3, as DNA: TGTGCCACCAGCAGAGTTGCGGGCCCTCCCTACGAGCAGTACGTC.

The chain recombines TRBV7-2 with TRBJ2-1; D assignment may be TRBD1 or TRBD2 (5 bases each). The CDR3 has 15 residues. Deletions cut 3 bases from V and 6 bases from J, with 15 bases between. The germline V gene has CDR1 SGHTA and CDR2 FQGNSA. For the CDR3, the DNA is TGTGCCAGCAGCTTCCGGGGCTCAAAGGGCAATGAGCAGTTCTTC. This codes for CASSFRGSKGNEQFF. The variable domain in full, completed from reference TRBV7-2 and TRBJ2-1, reads GAGVSQSPSNKVTEKGKDVELRCDPISGHTALYWYRQSLGQGLEFLIYFQGNSAPDKSGLPSDRFSAERTGGSVSTLTIQRTQQEDSAVYLCASSFRGSKGNEQFFGPGTRLTVL.